The 27 T cell receptor beta chains below all came from one sample that was sequenced in a study of blood T cell repertoires in COVID-19. Assay: immunoSEQ multiplex PCR; the TCRdb copy retains only in-frame clones and omits some. The sample records tens of thousands of clones, 88% being singletons. Sequenced sample: peripheral blood. These receptors all come from a woman aged 80 or older with active COVID-19.

The rearrangement links TRBV20-1 to TRBJ2-3, with unresolved D. CDR3 length equals 10 residues. The germline CDR1 and CDR2 sequences are DFQATT and SNEGSKA (reference sequence). The CDR3 DNA follows: TGCAGCGTGCGTACAGATACGCAGTATTTT. The encoded protein is CSVRTDTQYF.

The CDR3 here is CASSLHDGQVGSYNEQFF. Written as DNA, the CDR3 is TGTGCCAGCAGTCTCCACGACGGACAGGTCGGCTCCTACAATGAGCAGTTCTTC. The chain carries TRBV25-1 and TRBJ2-1; 7 bases match TRBD1. The germline gives CDR1 MGHDK, CDR2 SYGVNS. With 5 bases clipped from V and 0 bases from J, the junction kept 13 bases outside the gene matches. There are 18 residues in the CDR3.

V and J are TRBV7-2 and TRBJ1-5; no clear D gene. V was cut by 3 bases and J by 0 bases, with 9 bases left in between. Germline lookup yields CDR1 SGHTA and CDR2 FQGNSA. The CDR3 has 15 amino acids. CDR3 coding DNA: TGTGCCAGCAGCTTCCTTTCACTTAGCAATCAGCCCCAGCATTTT. This gives the protein CASSFLSLSNQPQHF.

The V gene is TRBV7-9, the J gene TRBJ1-4, with no clear D. The CDR3 loop spans 15 amino acids. V was shortened by 1 base and J by 8 bases, with 14 bases between the two germline ends. Germline V CDR1 and CDR2: SEHNR, FQNEAQ (reference sequence). The CDR3 sequence: CASSLGVPSREKLFF. The CDR3 DNA follows: TGTGCCAGCAGCTTAGGGGTCCCTTCGAGGGAAAAACTGTTTTTT.

The chain uses TRBV4-2 and TRBJ2-3; the match to TRBD2 covers 7 bases. The CDR3 is made up of 18 amino acids. The V and J ends lost 4 bases and 2 bases, in that order; junction bases with no gene match: 15. The germline CDR1 and CDR2 sequences are LGHNA and YNFKEQ. In nucleotides, the CDR3 is TGTGCCAGCAGCCGCCAAGGCGGGGCTAGCGGAAACACAGATACGCAGTATTTT. It codes for CASSRQGGASGNTDTQYF.

The chain uses TRBV6-6 and TRBJ2-1, with D maybe TRBD2 (5 bases). Trimming pared 0 bases from V and 6 bases from J, leaving 12 bases between. The CDR3 consists of 15 residues. Germline CDR1 is MNHNY and CDR2 is SVGAGI (reference sequence). The CDR3 nucleotides are TGTGCCAGCAGTTACTCGAGCGGATACGTCAATGAGCAGTTCTTC. Translation gives CASSYSSGYVNEQFF.

The V call is TRBV19, the J call TRBJ1-3; 9 bases map to TRBD1. V was clipped by 10 bases and J by 1 base; unmatched bases: 5. This CDR3 has 14 residues. Germline V lookup: CDR1 LNHDA, CDR2 SQIVND (reference sequence). CDR3 residues: CATEGQGSGNTIYF. The CDR3 DNA reads TGTGCCACCGAGGGACAGGGATCTGGAAACACCATATATTTT. The variable domain in full, with the rest retrieved from reference TRBV19 and TRBJ1-3, is DGGITQSPKYLFRKEGQNVTLSCEQNLNHDAMYWYRQDPGQGLRLIYYSQIVNDFQKGDIAEGYSVSREKKESFPLTVTSAQKNPTAFYLCATEGQGSGNTIYFGEGSWLTVV.

The chain has TRBV7-8 and TRBJ1-1, with TRBD1 as a possible D gene (6 bases). V was trimmed by 5 bases and J by 0 bases, leaving 13 bases between them. Germline V gene lookup returns CDR1 SGHVS and CDR2 FQNEAQ. This CDR3 is 15 amino acids long. DNA for the CDR3: TGTGCCAGCAGCCTAGGACAGCTAATGAACACTGAAGCTTTCTTT. It encodes CASSLGQLMNTEAFF.

The chain is built from TRBV30 and TRBJ2-7; D unclear. Per the germline V gene, CDR1 is GTSNPN and CDR2 is SVGIG (reference sequence). V gave up 2 bases and J gave up 0 bases, with 5 bases separating them. The CDR3 loop spans 12 amino acids. The CDR3 sequence is CAWSSSSYEQYF. The CDR3 DNA follows: TGTGCCTGGAGTTCGTCCTCCTACGAGCAGTACTTC.

This CDR3 is CASSLASFGTGLYEQYF. The CDR3 bases are TGTGCCAGCAGTTTAGCCTCCTTTGGGACAGGTCTATACGAGCAGTACTTC. The chain is built from TRBV27 and TRBJ2-7; 8 nucleotides align to TRBD1. The CDR3 loop spans 17 amino acids. V trimming: 2 bases; J trimming: 4 bases; junction bases outside the gene matches: 13. Per the germline V gene, CDR1 is MNHEY and CDR2 is SMNVEV (reference sequence).

CDR3 in DNA: TGTGCCAGCAGCGTAGCTGTGTCAGATACGCAGTATTTT. It yields the protein CASSVAVSDTQYF. The V and J genes are TRBV9 and TRBJ2-3; D unclear. The CDR3 consists of 13 residues. CDR1 is SGDLS, CDR2 YYNGEE, per germline. V gave up 0 bases and J gave up 4 bases, with 6 bases separating them.

The chain is built from TRBV12-3 or TRBV12-4 and TRBJ1-5; D not resolved. V was pared by 4 bases and J by 5 bases, with 3 bases between. CDR3 length equals 11 residues. The chain's CDR3 is CASSSDQPQHF. CDR3 in DNA: TGTGCCAGCAGTTCTGATCAGCCCCAGCATTTT.

V usage is TRBV24-1 and J usage is TRBJ2-1, with TRBD1 matching over 12 bases. Germline V gene lookup returns CDR1 KGHDR and CDR2 SFDVKD. The CDR3 totals 15 residues. V lost 4 bases and J lost 8; bases outside the gene matches: 5. CDR3 coding DNA: TGTGCCACCAGTGACGGGACAGGGGGCAAGTATGAGCAGTTCTTC. Translated, it gives CATSDGTGGKYEQFF.

This clone was counted a few times. The CDR3 DNA reads as TGTGCCAGCACCGGGACTAGCGGGAGCTCCTACAATGAGCAGTTCTTC. Translation: CASTGTSGSSYNEQFF. The genes are TRBV7-9 and TRBJ2-1; 14 bases fit TRBD2. V shed 7 bases and J 0 bases; nucleotides not matched to a gene: 2. This CDR3 has 16 amino acids. Germline V lookup: CDR1 SEHNR, CDR2 FQNEAQ (reference sequence).

The chain joins TRBV9 to TRBJ2-3, with a possible D match to TRBD1 (6 bases). The V and J ends lost 2 bases and 1 base respectively, with 20 bases between them. CDR3 length: 18 amino acids. CDR1 is SGDLS, CDR2 YYNGEE, per germline. The CDR3 reads CASSVSNSLGQRTDTQYF. CDR3 nucleotides: TGTGCCAGCAGCGTTTCTAATTCTTTGGGACAACGCACAGATACGCAGTATTTT.

The chain links TRBV30 to TRBJ2-7, with a weak D call TRBD2 (6 bases). The CDR3 covers 14 residues. V was shortened by 0 bases and J by 5 bases, with 14 bases between the two germline ends. Germline V gives CDR1 GTSNPN, CDR2 SVGIG (reference sequence). The chain's CDR3 is CAWSVMLGGDEQYF. The CDR3 DNA sequence: TGTGCCTGGAGTGTAATGTTAGGCGGGGACGAGCAGTACTTC.

The J gene is TRBJ2-7, the V gene TRBV7-3; TRBD2 agrees at 7 bases. V was pared by 3 bases and J by 6 bases, with 5 bases of the junction left unmatched. Germline V gene sequence: CDR1 SGHTA, CDR2 FQGTGA. This CDR3 has 13 amino acids. Written as DNA, the CDR3 is TGTGCCAGCAGCTTTCAGGGCGGGGGCGAGCAGTACTTC. Translation gives CASSFQGGGEQYF.

This chain uses TRBV5-8 with TRBJ2-1; no definite D call. The CDR3 contains 14 residues. The germline V gene encodes CDR1 SGHTS and CDR2 YDEGEE. V lost 4 bases and J 5 bases, leaving 13 bases between the germline ends. The CDR3 protein is CASSPVSPHNEQFF. CDR3 nucleotides: TGTGCCAGCAGCCCGGTCTCTCCCCACAATGAGCAGTTCTTC.

The chain has TRBV3-1 (or the pseudogene TRBV3-2) and TRBJ2-1, with D maybe TRBD2 (5 bases). Germline assignment: CDR1 LGHDT and CDR2 YNNKEL (reference sequence). The CDR3 length is 14 residues. V was trimmed by 4 bases and J by 7 bases, leaving 14 bases between them. The CDR3 here is CASSPRGLGNEQFF. For the CDR3, the DNA is TGTGCCAGCAGCCCCCGCGGACTGGGAAATGAGCAGTTCTTC.

The V call is TRBV24-1, the J call TRBJ2-6; 8 bases line up with TRBD1. Trimming took 4 bases from V and 0 from J; bases not matched to a gene: 7. Germline V gene sequence: CDR1 KGHDR, CDR2 SFDVKD. The CDR3 is 18 residues long. CDR3 nucleotide sequence: TGTGCCACCAGTGAGAAACAGGGGGGTGGCTCTGGGGCCAACGTCCTGACTTTC. Translated, it gives CATSEKQGGGSGANVLTF.

This chain uses TRBV5-1 with TRBJ1-2; possibly TRBD1 for D (6 bases). The CDR3 contains 18 residues. Germline values: CDR1 SGHRS, CDR2 YFSETQ. V gave up 2 bases and J gave up 0 bases, with 20 bases separating them. CDR3 coding DNA: TGCGCCAGCAGCTTTAGGCAGGGGACCCAAAAATCTAACTATGGCTACACCTTC. As protein: CASSFRQGTQKSNYGYTF.

This chain connects TRBV10-3 to TRBJ2-2; D may be TRBD1 (6 bases). Germline V gene data show CDR1 as ENHRY and CDR2 as SYGVKD. V was pared by 10 bases and J by 1 base, with 13 bases between. The CDR3 length is 14 residues. The CDR3 loop reads CATGQTVNTGELFF. The CDR3 bases are TGTGCCACCGGACAGACCGTGAACACCGGGGAGCTGTTTTTT.

The chain recombines TRBV4-2 with TRBJ1-6; 8 bases map to TRBD1. V gave up 3 bases and J gave up 10 bases; unmatched junction bases: 8. Germline CDR1 is LGHNA and CDR2 is YNFKEQ. There are 15 residues in the CDR3. CDR3 amino acids: CASSQATGGRSPLHF. The DNA of the CDR3 is TGTGCCAGCAGCCAGGCAACAGGGGGAAGATCACCCCTCCACTTT.

The table lists this clone with a count of one. The chain has TRBV10-2 and TRBJ2-7, with 8 bases that match TRBD1. Germline values: CDR1 WSHSY, CDR2 SAAADI. The CDR3 runs 15 residues. J lost 2 bases, V lost 5 bases, and 8 bases had no gene match. CDR3: CASSRFGTGAYEQYF. CDR3 DNA: TGCGCCAGCAGTCGTTTTGGGACAGGAGCCTACGAGCAGTACTTC.

This chain uses TRBV15 with TRBJ2-4; D perhaps matches TRBD2 (6 bases). There are 16 residues in the CDR3. Trimming pared 2 bases from V and 4 bases from J, leaving 15 bases between. CDR1 is LNHNV, CDR2 YYDKDF, per germline (reference sequence). The CDR3, as DNA: TGTGCCACCAGCAGATCCGGGGGACTCCGAAAAAACATTCAGTACTTC. Residues: CATSRSGGLRKNIQYF.

This clone was recorded once. The J gene is TRBJ2-3, the V gene TRBV9; TRBD1 matches at 7 bases. The CDR3 runs to 16 residues. J lost 3 bases, V lost 4 bases, and 11 bases had no gene match. Germline V gene data show CDR1 as SGDLS and CDR2 as YYNGEE. The DNA of the CDR3 is TGTGCCAGCAGCACCCGACAGGGTCTCATAACAGATACGCAGTATTTT. Translating gives CASSTRQGLITDTQYF.

The chain carries TRBV7-9 and TRBJ2-5; 10 nucleotides align to TRBD1. There are 14 residues in the CDR3. Per the germline V gene, CDR1 is SEHNR and CDR2 is FQNEAQ (reference sequence). With V trimmed by 5 bases and J by 4 bases, 4 bases remained unmatched. This CDR3 is CASSDRGRAETQYF. The CDR3 DNA follows: TGTGCCAGCAGCGACAGGGGGCGCGCAGAGACCCAGTACTTC.